Below are 15 T cell receptor beta chains sequenced from a single sample in a study of OX40 agonist ivuxolimab in advanced cancers. Libraries were prepared by immunoSEQ multiplex PCR; TCRdb keeps only in-frame clonotypes and omits some of them. Of 80,000 to 100,000 clones in the sample, 85% to 95% are singletons; the top ten hold 0.26%. The input for sequencing was CD4+ or CD8+ T cells sorted from blood, taken in a trial of the OX40 agonist ivuxolimab. Receptors were obtained from an adult with an advanced solid tumor such as melanoma, head and neck, liver or kidney cancer.

The V call is TRBV30, the J call TRBJ1-5, with D tentatively TRBD1 (6 bases). The CDR3 extends over 14 amino acids. CDR1 is GTSNPN, CDR2 SVGIG, per germline (reference sequence). The V and J ends lost 0 bases and 3 bases respectively, with 9 bases between them. CDR3 DNA: TGTGCCTGGAGTGTCGGACAGTTCAATCAGCCCCAGCATTTT. Encoded protein: CAWSVGQFNQPQHF.

This chain connects TRBV30 to TRBJ1-5; D is ambiguous. Trimming stripped 1 base from V and 1 base from J, with 5 bases between. Germline CDR1 and CDR2: GTSNPN and SVGIG (reference sequence). The CDR3 is 13 residues long. The CDR3 DNA is TGTGCCTGGAGTGACAGCAGCAATCAGCCCCAGCATTTT. Translation gives CAWSDSSNQPQHF.

The rearrangement links TRBV4-1 to TRBJ1-5, with 7 nucleotides matching TRBD1. Germline assignment: CDR1 MGHRA and CDR2 YSYEKL. With 4 bases clipped from V and 7 bases from J, the junction kept 10 bases outside the gene matches. The CDR3 covers 15 residues. The CDR3 nucleotides read TGCGCCAGCAGCCCCTCAACGGTACAGGGGCAGCCCCAGCATTTT. Translating gives CASSPSTVQGQPQHF.

The genes are TRBV6-6 and TRBJ1-1; a possible D gene is TRBD1 (6 bases). Trimming pared 6 bases from V and 0 bases from J, leaving 17 bases between. The CDR3 is 16 residues long. Germline CDR1 MNHNY, CDR2 SVGAGI (reference sequence). The DNA of the CDR3 is TGTGCCAGCAGGGGGGGGGCCCCATGTCTGAACACTGAAGCTTTCTTT. It is translated as CASRGGAPCLNTEAFF.

The chain recombines TRBV9 with TRBJ2-3, with D possibly TRBD1 on 5 matching bases. Trimming removed 0 bases from V and 5 bases from J, with 7 bases in between. Per germline, CDR1 SGDLS and CDR2 YYNGEE. The CDR3 is 13 residues long. The CDR3 coding sequence is TGTGCCAGCAGCGTAGCTGACAGAGATACGCAGTATTTT. Residues: CASSVADRDTQYF.

In DNA form, the CDR3 reads TGTGCCTCGGGGGCTCCTTATTACAAGCAGTACTTC. Its protein product is CASGAPYYKQYF. The rearrangement joins TRBV30 to TRBJ2-7; either TRBD1 or TRBD2 may supply D (6 bases each). The CDR3 is made up of 12 amino acids. CDR1 is GTSNPN, CDR2 SVGIG, per germline (reference sequence). Trimming stripped 7 bases from V and 8 bases from J, with 18 bases between.

V is TRBV28 and J is TRBJ1-6, with 7 bases lining up with TRBD1. The trim removed 4 bases at V and 4 bases at J, leaving 16 bases unmatched. CDR1 and CDR2 (germline): MDHEN, SYDVKM. The CDR3 is 19 residues long. The CDR3 nucleotides read TGTGCCAGCAGTTCCCCCTATAGGGGGCCCGTGGGGTATAATTCACCCCTCCACTTT. Protein: CASSSPYRGPVGYNSPLHF.

The chain employs TRBV28 and TRBJ1-5; TRBD1 agrees at 9 bases. Germline V gene lookup returns CDR1 MDHEN and CDR2 SYDVKM. With 3 bases clipped from V and 5 bases from J, the junction kept 2 bases outside the gene matches. This CDR3 has 14 amino acids. CDR3 residues: CASSFGQGHQPQHF. For the CDR3, the DNA is TGTGCCAGCAGTTTCGGACAGGGGCATCAGCCCCAGCATTTT.

This clone was observed a handful of times. The genes are TRBV4-2 and TRBJ1-5, with D perhaps TRBD1 (6 bases). The CDR3 extends over 15 amino acids. CDR1 LGHNA and CDR2 YNFKEQ come from the germline V gene. The ends were cut back, 1 base at V and 2 bases at J, with 9 bases in the middle. For the CDR3, the DNA is TGTGCCAGCAGCCAAGGTAACAGGGGCAATCAGCCCCAGCATTTT. This sequence encodes CASSQGNRGNQPQHF.

V usage is TRBV28 and J usage is TRBJ2-6; D not certain. Trimming left V 5 bases short and J 0 bases short, with 5 bases between. Looked up from germline, CDR1 is MDHEN and CDR2 is SYDVKM. CDR3 length: 14 residues. The CDR3 here is CASSAPSGANVLTF. As DNA, the CDR3 is TGTGCCAGCAGTGCTCCCTCTGGGGCCAACGTCCTGACTTTC.

This chain connects TRBV5-1 to TRBJ1-6, with D uncertain. CDR1 and CDR2 (germline): SGHRS, YFSETQ. The length of the CDR3 is 15 residues. V was cut by 0 bases and J by 8 bases, with 12 bases left in between. CDR3 in amino acids: CASSLDAGSYSPLHF. DNA of the CDR3: TGCGCCAGCAGCTTGGATGCAGGCAGTTATTCACCCCTCCACTTT.

The chain is built from TRBV7-9 and TRBJ1-3; 9 nucleotides agree with TRBD1. The V segment lost 7 bases and the J segment 4 bases; nucleotides outside the gene matches: 8. Germline loops: CDR1 SEHNR, CDR2 FQNEAQ (reference sequence). The CDR3 length is 15 residues. The CDR3 here is CASTTGQGLGNTIYF. CDR3 nucleotide sequence: TGTGCCAGCACTACGGGACAGGGTTTGGGAAACACCATATATTTT.

The genes are TRBV18 and TRBJ2-3; D gene ambiguous. V lost 5 bases, J lost 1 base, and 4 bases lay in between. The CDR3 is 12 residues long. Germline CDR1 and CDR2: KGHSH and LQKENI. The CDR3 spells CASSTRTDTQYF. CDR3 in DNA: TGTGCCAGCTCAACCCGCACAGATACGCAGTATTTT.

The genes are TRBV28 and TRBJ1-2; perhaps TRBD1 as D (5 bases). Germline CDR1 is MDHEN and CDR2 is SYDVKM. Trimming removed 4 bases at V and 2 bases at J, with 14 bases between. The CDR3 has 15 amino acids. CDR3 nucleotides: TGTGCCAGCAGTTCCCCGGGACCGAGCAACTATGGCTACACCTTC. Translating it yields CASSSPGPSNYGYTF.

The chain has TRBV28 and TRBJ2-1; TRBD2 agrees at 12 bases. Germline V CDR1 and CDR2: MDHEN, SYDVKM. V lost 2 bases, J lost 10 bases, and 9 bases stayed unmatched. This CDR3 has 16 residues. CDR3 loop: CASSLPPSGGAREQFF. In DNA, the CDR3 is TGTGCCAGCAGTTTACCGCCTAGCGGGGGGGCTCGCGAGCAGTTCTTC.